The clone carrying this TCR beta chain appeared a few times. The antigen remains undetermined. The data derive from a study of CD8 T cells in ankylosing spondylitis. Study results and limitations: Among TCR beta sequences, a motif of several highly homologous variants appeared characteristic of ankylosing spondylitis blood.

Making the TCR beta libraries involved quantitative 5'-RACE with molecular barcodes. TCRdb re-called the 5' RACE reads through MiXCR, storing one row per CDR3 protein. The sample lists around 480,000 distinct CDR3 sequences, more than 15% occurring once. Trimming stripped 5 bases from V and 5 bases from J, with 8 bases between. This CDR3 is 12 amino acids long. The V gene's germline CDR1 is SGHRS and CDR2 YFSETQ. Sample: blood, either unsorted or a sorted T cell fraction (not recorded which). The TCR was taken from a male donor with ankylosing spondylitis. This rearrangement joins TRBV5-1 to TRBJ2-1; D unresolved. Written as DNA, the CDR3 is TGCGCCAGCAGTCCTCACAACAATGAGCAGTTCTTC. Protein sequence: CASSPHNNEQFF. Using reference TRBV5-1 and TRBJ2-1 for the parts outside the CDR3, the full variable domain is KAGVTQTPRYLIKTRGQQVTLSCSPISGHRSVSWYQQTPGQGLQFLFEYFSETQRNKGNFPGRFSGRQFSNSRSEMNVSTLELGDSALYLCASSPHNNEQFFGPGTRLTVL.